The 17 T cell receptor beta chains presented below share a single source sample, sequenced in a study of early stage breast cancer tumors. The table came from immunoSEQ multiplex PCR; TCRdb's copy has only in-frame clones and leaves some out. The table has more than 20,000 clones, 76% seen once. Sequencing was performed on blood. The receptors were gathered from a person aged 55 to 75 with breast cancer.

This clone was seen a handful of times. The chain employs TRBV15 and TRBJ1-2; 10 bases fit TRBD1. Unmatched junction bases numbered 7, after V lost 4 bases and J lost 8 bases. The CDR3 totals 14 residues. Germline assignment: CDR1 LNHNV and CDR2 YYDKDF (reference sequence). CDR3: CATSTDRGSGGYTF. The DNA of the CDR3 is TGTGCCACCAGCACGGACAGGGGGAGTGGAGGCTACACCTTC.

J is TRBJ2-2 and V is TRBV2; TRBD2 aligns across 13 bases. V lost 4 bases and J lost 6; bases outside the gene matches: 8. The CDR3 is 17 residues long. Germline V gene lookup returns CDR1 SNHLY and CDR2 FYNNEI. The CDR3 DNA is TGTGCCAGCAGTGCTCACGGACTAGCGGGGGCCTCCGGGGAGCTGTTTTTT. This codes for CASSAHGLAGASGELFF.

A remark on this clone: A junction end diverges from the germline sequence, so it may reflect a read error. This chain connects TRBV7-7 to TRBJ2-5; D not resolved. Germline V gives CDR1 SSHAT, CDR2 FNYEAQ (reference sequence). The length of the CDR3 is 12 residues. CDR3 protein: CASSSIGETQYF. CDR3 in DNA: TGTGCTAGCAGCTCGATCGGGGAGACCCAGTACTTC.

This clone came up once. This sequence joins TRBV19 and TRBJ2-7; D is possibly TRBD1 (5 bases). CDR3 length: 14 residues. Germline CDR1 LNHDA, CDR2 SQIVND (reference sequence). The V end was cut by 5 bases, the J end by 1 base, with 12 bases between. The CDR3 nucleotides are TGTGCCAGTAGTTATAGGGGCGAGTCCTACGAGCAGTACTTC. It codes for CASSYRGESYEQYF.

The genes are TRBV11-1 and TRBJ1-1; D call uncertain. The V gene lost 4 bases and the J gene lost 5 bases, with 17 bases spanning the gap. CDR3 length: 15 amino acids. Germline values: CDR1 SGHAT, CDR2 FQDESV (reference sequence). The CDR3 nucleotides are TGTGCCAGCAGCTCCAAACGCTTGGGGTTGACTGAAGCTTTCTTT. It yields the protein CASSSKRLGLTEAFF.

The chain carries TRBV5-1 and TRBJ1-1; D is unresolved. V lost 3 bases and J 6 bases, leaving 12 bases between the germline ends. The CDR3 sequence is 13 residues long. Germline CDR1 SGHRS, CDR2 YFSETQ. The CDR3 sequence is CASSSNSEAEAFF. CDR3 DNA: TGCGCCAGCAGCTCCAACTCAGAGGCTGAAGCTTTCTTT.

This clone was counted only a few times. The CDR3 bases are TGTGCCTGGAAAGGACGTATGCGGGACTATGGCTACACCTTC. Translation gives CAWKGRMRDYGYTF. The J gene is TRBJ1-2, the V gene TRBV30; unclear D gene. The CDR3 totals 14 residues. With 4 bases removed from V and 3 bases from J, the gap between germline ends came to 15 bases. Looked up from germline, CDR1 is GTSNPN and CDR2 is SVGIG (reference sequence).

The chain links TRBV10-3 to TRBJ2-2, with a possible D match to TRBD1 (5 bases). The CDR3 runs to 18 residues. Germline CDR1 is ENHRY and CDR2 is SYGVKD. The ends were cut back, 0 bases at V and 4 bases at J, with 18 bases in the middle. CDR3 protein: CAISESTVKQGVTGELFF. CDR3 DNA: TGTGCCATCAGTGAGTCGACAGTTAAGCAGGGCGTCACCGGGGAGCTGTTTTTT.

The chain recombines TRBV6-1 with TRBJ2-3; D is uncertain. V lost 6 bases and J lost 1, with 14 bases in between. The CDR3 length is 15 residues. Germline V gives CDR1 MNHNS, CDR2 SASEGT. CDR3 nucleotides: TGTGCCAGCAGCTACACCGGGTCCCGCACAGATACGCAGTATTTT. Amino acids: CASSYTGSRTDTQYF.

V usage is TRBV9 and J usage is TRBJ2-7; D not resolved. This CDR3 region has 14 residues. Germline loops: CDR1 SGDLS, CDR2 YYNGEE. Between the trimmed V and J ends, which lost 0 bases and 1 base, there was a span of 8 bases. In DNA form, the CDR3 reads TGTGCCAGCAGCGTAGCTACTGATTCCTACGAGCAGTACTTC. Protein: CASSVATDSYEQYF.

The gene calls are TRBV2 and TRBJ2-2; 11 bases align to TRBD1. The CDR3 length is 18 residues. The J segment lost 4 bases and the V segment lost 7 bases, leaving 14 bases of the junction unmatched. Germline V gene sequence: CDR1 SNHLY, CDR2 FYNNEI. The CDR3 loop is CASIQPSGTGGSTGELFF. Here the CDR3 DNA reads TGTGCCAGCATTCAACCCTCCGGGACAGGGGGATCCACCGGGGAGCTGTTTTTT. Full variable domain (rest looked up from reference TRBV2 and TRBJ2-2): EPEVTQTPSHQVTQMGQEVILRCVPISNHLYFYWYRQILGQKVEFLVSFYNNEISEKSEIFDDQFSVERPDGSNFTLKIRSTKLEDSAMYFCASIQPSGTGGSTGELFFGEGSRLTVL.

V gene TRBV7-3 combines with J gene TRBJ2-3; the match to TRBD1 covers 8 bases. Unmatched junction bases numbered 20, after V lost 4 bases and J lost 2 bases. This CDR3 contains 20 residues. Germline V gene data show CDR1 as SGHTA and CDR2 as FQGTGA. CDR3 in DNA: TGTGCCAGCAGCTCCTCCCGTGGGCCGGTGGGACAGGTAAACACAGATACGCAGTATTTT. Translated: CASSSSRGPVGQVNTDTQYF.

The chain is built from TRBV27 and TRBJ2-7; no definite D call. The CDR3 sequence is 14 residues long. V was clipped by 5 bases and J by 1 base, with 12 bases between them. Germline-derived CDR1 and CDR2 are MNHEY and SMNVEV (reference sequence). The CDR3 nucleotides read TGTGCCAGCAGTCAAGCTCACAGTTCCTACGAGCAGTACTTC. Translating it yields CASSQAHSSYEQYF.

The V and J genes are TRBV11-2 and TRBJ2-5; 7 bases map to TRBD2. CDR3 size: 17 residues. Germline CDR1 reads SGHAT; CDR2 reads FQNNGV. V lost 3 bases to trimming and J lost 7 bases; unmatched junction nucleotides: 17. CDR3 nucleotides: TGTGCCAGCAGCTTGGAGGCGGCTAGCGGAGTTCAGGGGACCCAGTACTTC. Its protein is CASSLEAASGVQGTQYF.

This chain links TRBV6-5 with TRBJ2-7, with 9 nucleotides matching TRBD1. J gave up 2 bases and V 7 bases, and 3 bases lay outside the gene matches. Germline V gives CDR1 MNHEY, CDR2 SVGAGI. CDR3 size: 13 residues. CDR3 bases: TGTGCCAGCAACAGACAGGGGGCCTACGAGCAGTACTTC. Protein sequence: CASNRQGAYEQYF.

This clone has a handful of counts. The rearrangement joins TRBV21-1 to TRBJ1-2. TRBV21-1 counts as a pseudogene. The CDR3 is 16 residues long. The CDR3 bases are TGTGCCAGCAGCAAAGTCCGGGGCCCTGCTAACTATGGCTACACCTTC. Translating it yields CASSKVRGPANYGYTF.

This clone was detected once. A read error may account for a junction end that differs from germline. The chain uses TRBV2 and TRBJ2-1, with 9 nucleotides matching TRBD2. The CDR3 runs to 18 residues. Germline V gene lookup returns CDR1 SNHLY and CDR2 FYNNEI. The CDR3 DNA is TGTGCCAGAAGTGAAGTCGCTAGCGGGGAGGGGCCCTACAATGAGCAGTTCTTC. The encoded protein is CARSEVASGEGPYNEQFF.